This T cell receptor beta chain derives from a study of T cell responses to AZD1222 COVID-19 vaccine. Study-wide findings and caveats: Distributed over spike, vaccine-associated CD4 TCRs predominated at 160-218 and 743-854. No day 14 peak samples; only post-peak repertoires were characterized. The sample set comprised mostly white British donors with more females, and clonal diversity was possibly underestimated. Close to half of spike-specific TCRs reportedly recognize unmutated variant regions.

Here immunoSEQ multiplex PCR was the method, and the copy in TCRdb shows in-frame clones only, minus some. The sample consists of 140,000 to 150,000 clones, approximately 93% of them appearing once. CDR1 is MGHRA and CDR2 is YSYEKL in the germline V gene. The V segment lost 9 bases and the J segment 6 bases; nucleotides outside the gene matches: 20. The CDR3 extends over 17 amino acids. Worth noting for this clone: Its matching antigen is unknown.

The gene calls are TRBV4-1 and TRBJ2-1, with 7 bases fitting TRBD2. The specimen was peripheral blood, collected after recovery from COVID-19. This TCR was sampled from an adult who had recovered from COVID-19. The CDR3 region has the DNA TGCGCCAGGTTCGAAAGGCGGGGGATCGGGACTATCAATGAGCAGTTCTTC. Encoded protein: CARFERRGIGTINEQFF.